In its sample, the clone carrying this T cell receptor beta chain was seen once. The data were taken from a study of long-term antiretroviral therapy in people with HIV. Study-level information: The 2015 immediate-ART recommendation was preceded by the earliest samples by about a decade.

Sequencing relied on immunoSEQ assay v3.0, run at survey level. The assay was immunoSEQ multiplex PCR, and TCRdb's table has in-frame clones only and misses some. This sample yields tens of thousands of clones, of which approximately 80% are seen a single time; over 9% belongs to the top ten. The sample here was unsorted PBMCs, taken 1.6 years after starting antiretroviral therapy. This receptor was obtained from a man aged 40-49 years with HIV.

CDR3 coding DNA: TGTGCCAGTAGTATAGAGGGGGTCCAATCCTACGAGCAGTACTTC. Translation gives CASSIEGVQSYEQYF. The J gene is TRBJ2-7, the V gene TRBV19; D tentatively fits TRBD1 or TRBD2 (5 bases each). The V and J ends lost 0 bases and 1 base respectively, with 10 bases between them. The germline CDR1 and CDR2 sequences are LNHDA and SQIVND (reference sequence). The CDR3 has 15 amino acids. Using reference TRBV19 and TRBJ2-7 for the parts outside the CDR3, the full variable domain is DGGITQSPKYLFRKEGQNVTLSCEQNLNHDAMYWYRQDPGQGLRLIYYSQIVNDFQKGDIAEGYSVSREKKESFPLTVTSAQKNPTAFYLCASSIEGVQSYEQYFGPGTRLTVT.